Sequencing of this T cell receptor beta chain was carried out in a study of OX40 agonist ivuxolimab in advanced cancers. There are 15 residues in the CDR3. The germline V gene has CDR1 SGHVS and CDR2 FQNEAQ. The V gene lost 5 bases and the J gene lost 8 bases, with 21 bases spanning the gap. Data came from immunoSEQ multiplex PCR; TCRdb stores just in-frame clones and leaves some out. The sample holds some 44,000 clones, roughly 86% seen once. The timepoints at which blood was sampled were baseline, cycle 4 day 1, and cycle 7 day 1. The chain links TRBV7-8 to TRBJ1-1, with D hard to call. The sequenced sample was CD4+ or CD8+ T cells sorted from blood, obtained in a trial of the OX40 agonist ivuxolimab. The TCR originated in an adult with an advanced solid tumor such as melanoma, head and neck, liver or kidney cancer. CDR3 residues: CASSQTGNNWWEAFF. The CDR3 nucleotides read TGTGCCAGCAGCCAGACGGGAAATAATTGGTGGGAAGCTTTCTTT.